These T cell receptor beta chains were read from a single sample in a study of beta chain features in type 1 diabetes. The table came from immunoSEQ multiplex PCR; TCRdb's copy has only in-frame clones and leaves some out. The data contain around 160,000 clones, around 8.6% of them singletons. Material for sequencing was central memory CD4+ T cells from blood. The receptors were gathered from a woman younger than 35 with type 1 diabetes. Each CDR3 is given with its conserved first and last residue. A D gene is named only where the DNA matches it firmly. A clone size is listed for some rows: how often the clone was seen (once, few, many), or a class if it is expanded.

clone size	V gene	J gene	D gene	CDR3 DNA	CDR3 protein
-	TRBV14	TRBJ2-1	TRBD1	TGTGCCAGCAGCCCCCCGCCCGCGACCGACAGGGGAGGAGAGCAGTTCTTC	CASSPPPATDRGGEQFF
-	TRBV2	TRBJ2-2	TRBD2	TGTGCCAGCAGTCCTACGACTAGCTTCACCGGGGAGCTGTTTTTT	CASSPTTSFTGELFF
-	TRBV27	TRBJ2-7	-	TGTGCCAGCAGACTCCGCCTCCCCTACGAGCAGTACTTC	CASRLRLPYEQYF
-	TRBV30	TRBJ1-2	TRBD1	TGTGCCTCCACCTCTGGGAACCAGGGGGCAGTTTACTATGGCTACACCTTC	CASTSGNQGAVYYGYTF
few	TRBV29-1	TRBJ1-3	-	TGCAGCGTTGGATTGCGAGGGCCTGGAAACACCATATATTTT	CSVGLRGPGNTIYF
-	TRBV7-3	TRBJ2-1	TRBD2	TGTGCCAGCAGCTTTGCCGGGAGGGGTGTGAATGAGCAGTTCTTC	CASSFAGRGVNEQFF
few	TRBV7-2	TRBJ2-7	TRBD1	TGTGCCAGCAGCCCCCGACAGGGGTGGTACGAGCAGTACTTC	CASSPRQGWYEQYF
few	TRBV4-3	TRBJ1-2	TRBD1	TGCGCCAGCAGCCAAGGACAGGGGGATGTCTATGGCTACACCTTC	CASSQGQGDVYGYTF
-	TRBV23-1	TRBJ1-5	-	TGCGCCAGCAGTAAAGACGGGGTGAGGAATCAGCCCCAGCATTTT	CASSKDGVRNQPQHF
many	TRBV14	TRBJ1-1	-	TGTGCCAGCGGGGCTTTGAACACTGAAGCTTTCTTT	CASGALNTEAFF
-	TRBV7-2	TRBJ1-1	-	TGTGCCAGCAGCCGGGGACACCTGAGGACTGAAGCTTTCTTT	CASSRGHLRTEAFF
few	TRBV28	TRBJ1-1	-	TGTGCCAGCCATAAACAGGGCACTGAAGCTTTCTTT	CASHKQGTEAFF
few	TRBV7-2	TRBJ2-1	TRBD2	TGTGCCAGCAGCTCTCGGACTAGCGGCAACAATGAGCAGTTCTTC	CASSSRTSGNNEQFF
many	TRBV6-6	TRBJ2-3	TRBD2	TGTGCCAGCAACAATGCGGGAGTTGGGACAGATACGCAGTATTTT	CASNNAGVGTDTQYF
few	TRBV15	TRBJ2-5	-	TGTGCCACCAGTATGGACAGGGTTTTAGCGGGCAGCAAGACCCAGTACTTC	CATSMDRVLAGSKTQYF
few	TRBV7-6	TRBJ1-2	-	TGTGCCAGCAGCGGCGGGGCCAACTATGGCTACACCTTC	CASSGGANYGYTF
few	TRBV5-4	TRBJ2-7	TRBD2	TGTGCCAGCAGCTTGAGTACTAGCGGGGGCTACGAGCAGTACTTC	CASSLSTSGGYEQYF
few	TRBV25-1	TRBJ1-5	-	TGTGCCAGCAGTGCCCGGGGGGGGTTCAATCAGCCCCAGCATTTT	CASSARGGFNQPQHF
-	TRBV30	TRBJ1-4	-	TGTGCCTGGAGCCAGGCGGGTGAAAAACTGTTTTTT	CAWSQAGEKLFF
few	TRBV7-9	TRBJ2-3	TRBD2	TGTGCCAGCAGTTCGGGACTAGCGGGAGAAGATACGCAGTATTTT	CASSSGLAGEDTQYF
many	TRBV29-1	TRBJ2-2	TRBD1	TGCAGCGCAAGGGGACAGGGGGGACGAACCGGGGAGCTGTTTTTT	CSARGQGGRTGELFF
few	TRBV5-4	TRBJ2-7	-	TGTGCCAGCAGTCCAACCACAGATAACTACGAGCAGTACTTC	CASSPTTDNYEQYF
few	TRBV11-2	TRBJ2-7	TRBD1	TGTGCCAGCAGCTTCGGCGACAGGGCCTACGAGCAGTACTTC	CASSFGDRAYEQYF
-	TRBV7-2	TRBJ1-2	TRBD1	TGTGCCAGCACCACCCCGGGACAGGGAAACTATGGCTACACCTTC	CASTTPGQGNYGYTF
few	TRBV10-3	TRBJ1-5	-	TGTGCCATCAGTGAGTCGGGGAGGCTCCATCAGCCCCAGCATTTT	CAISESGRLHQPQHF
few	TRBV2	TRBJ1-4	TRBD1	TGTGCCAGCAGTGCTGACAGGGGAAATGAAAAACTGTTTTTT	CASSADRGNEKLFF
-	TRBV27	TRBJ2-3	-	TGTGCCAGCAGTTTAGAGGGATTTACCGCGCAACACACAGATACGCAGTATTTT	CASSLEGFTAQHTDTQYF
few	TRBV10-3	TRBJ2-3	TRBD2	TGTGCCATCAAGCAGCGGGAAGACACAGATACGCAGTATTTT	CAIKQREDTDTQYF
few	TRBV4-2	TRBJ1-1	TRBD1	TGTGCCAGCAGCCAAGATGGACAGGGGGCGAGTAATGCTGAAGCTTTCTTT	CASSQDGQGASNAEAFF
-	TRBV19	TRBJ1-5	-	TGTGCCAGTACCATACGGGGACAGCCCCAGCATTTT	CASTIRGQPQHF
-	TRBV7-9	TRBJ1-5	-	TGTGCCAGCAGCGGTGCGGGGGGCAATCAGCCCCAGCATTTT	CASSGAGGNQPQHF
few	TRBV10-3	TRBJ2-1	TRBD1	TGTGCCATCAGTGAGTCGATATCCGGTACAGGGGACTACAATGAGCAGTTCTTC	CAISESISGTGDYNEQFF
few	TRBV11-3	TRBJ2-5	-	TGTGCCAGCACCCCCCCAGGGAAGGAGACCCAGTACTTC	CASTPPGKETQYF
-	TRBV29-1	TRBJ2-7	TRBD1	TGCAGCGTACCGGACAGGGAACGAGGAGGGGAGTACTTC	CSVPDRERGGEYF
few	TRBV4-2	TRBJ1-2	-	TGTGCCAGCAGCCACGGGGATTTCGAAGGGAATGGCTACACCTTC	CASSHGDFEGNGYTF
-	TRBV7-2	TRBJ1-2	-	TGTGCCAGCAGCTTAGACGGACAGCCTTATGGCTACACCTTC	CASSLDGQPYGYTF
-	TRBV4-3	TRBJ2-7	TRBD1	TGCGCCAGCAGCCAAGAGGTAGGCGGGACAGGCAGATACGAGCAGTACTTC	CASSQEVGGTGRYEQYF
-	TRBV29-1	TRBJ2-3	-	TGCAGCGCCCGCCGGGGGGCTAGCACAGATACGCAGTATTTT	CSARRGASTDTQYF
-	TRBV5-1	TRBJ2-2	-	TGCGCCAGCAGCCCTAGGGAGGATATCACCGGGGAGCTGTTTTTT	CASSPREDITGELFF
-	TRBV4-3	TRBJ1-6	-	TGCGCCAGCAGCCTCGGGGATTCACCCCTCCACTTT	CASSLGDSPLHF
few	TRBV5-4	TRBJ2-3	TRBD2	TGTGCCAGCAGCTTGGGAGCGGGGGAATTCACAGATACGCAGTATTTT	CASSLGAGEFTDTQYF
-	TRBV28	TRBJ2-7	-	TGTGCCAGCAGTTTATTCCGACAGCCTTACGAGCAGTACTTC	CASSLFRQPYEQYF
-	TRBV5-4	TRBJ2-3	-	TGTGCCAGCAGCTTCGGCGGGGCGGCAGATACGCAGTATTTT	CASSFGGAADTQYF
few	TRBV18	TRBJ1-1	-	TGTGCCAGCTCGCGGGGGACGAACACTGAAGCTTTCTTT	CASSRGTNTEAFF
few	TRBV20-1	TRBJ1-1	-	TGCACAAAGGGGGGGGGTCATCGGGCTTTCTTT	CTKGGGHRAFF
-	TRBV9	TRBJ2-1	-	TGTGCCAGCAGCGTAGCTGGTTCGGACTATAGTGAGCAGTTCTTC	CASSVAGSDYSEQFF
few	TRBV7-9	TRBJ2-2	TRBD1	TGTGCCAGCACCAGGACAGGGCGTACCGGGGAGCTGTTTTTT	CASTRTGRTGELFF
few	TRBV7-6	TRBJ2-5	-	TGTGCCAGCAGCTTAGCCCTTCGGGAGACCCAGTACTTC	CASSLALRETQYF
-	TRBV7-8	TRBJ1-5	-	TGTGCCAGCAGCTTAGAGGGGGGCAATCAGCCCCAGCATTTT	CASSLEGGNQPQHF
-	TRBV5-1	TRBJ2-5	-	TGCGCCAGCAGCCCGGCACTAGCCGCCGAGACCCAGTACTTC	CASSPALAAETQYF
few	TRBV4-1	TRBJ2-5	-	TGCGCCAGCAGCCAAGAGCCCCGCGGGGAAGAGACCCAGTACTTC	CASSQEPRGEETQYF
few	TRBV5-1	TRBJ2-2	TRBD2	TGCGCCAGCAGCGGAGGGACTAGCCGCGGGGAGCTGTTTTTT	CASSGGTSRGELFF
-	TRBV5-1	TRBJ1-1	-	TGCGCCAGCAGCCCCGGGGGGATATCGAACACTGAAGCTTTCTTT	CASSPGGISNTEAFF
-	TRBV18	TRBJ1-3	-	TGTGCCAGCTCACGCCAGGGGCTGCAGGGAAACACCATATATTTT	CASSRQGLQGNTIYF
-	TRBV4-2	TRBJ2-5	-	TGTGCCAGCAGCCCGCGACAGAAACAAGAGACCCAGTACTTC	CASSPRQKQETQYF
-	TRBV6-6	TRBJ2-2	-	TGTGCCAGCAGTCTCTCCCCCCCCACCGGGGAGCTGTTTTTT	CASSLSPPTGELFF
few	TRBV29-1	TRBJ2-3	TRBD2	TGCAGCGTTCAGAATATAGCGGGAGATACGCAGTATTTT	CSVQNIAGDTQYF